These T cell receptor beta chains were read from a single sample in a study of T cell responses to AZD1222 COVID-19 vaccine. Generated by immunoSEQ multiplex PCR, the TCRdb table keeps only in-frame clones and is missing some. The sample carries under 85,000 clones, 90% recorded once. The material sequenced was peripheral blood, taken 28 days after the second AZD1222 dose. Receptors were obtained from an adult who received the AZD1222 COVID-19 vaccine. Each CDR3 is given with its conserved first and last residue. The D gene is left open where the match is weak. Only some rows state a clone size, as once, few, many or a class for expanded clones.

clone_size: NA; v_call: TRBV7-3; d_call: NA; j_call: TRBJ2-3; cdr3_nt: TGTGCCAGCAGCCAGATGTCAACCAGCACAGATACGCAGTATTTT; cdr3_aa: CASSQMSTSTDTQYF
clone_size: NA; v_call: TRBV7-9; d_call: NA; j_call: TRBJ1-1; cdr3_nt: TGTGCCAGCAGCTTTAGGCGGCCTGAAGCTTTCTTT; cdr3_aa: CASSFRRPEAFF
clone_size: NA; v_call: TRBV5-1; d_call: NA; j_call: TRBJ1-5; cdr3_nt: TGCGCCAGCAGCCCGGGGGGTATACTTAGCAATCAGCCCCAGCATTTT; cdr3_aa: CASSPGGILSNQPQHF
clone_size: NA; v_call: TRBV10-3; d_call: NA; j_call: TRBJ2-3; cdr3_nt: TGTGCCATCAGTGATGAGACCACAGATACGCAGTATTTT; cdr3_aa: CAISDETTDTQYF
clone_size: NA; v_call: TRBV21-1; d_call: NA; j_call: TRBJ2-4; cdr3_nt: TGTGCCAGCATGCGGTCAAACATTCAGTACTTC; cdr3_aa: CASMRSNIQYF
clone_size: NA; v_call: TRBV6-5; d_call: NA; j_call: TRBJ1-2; cdr3_nt: TGTGCCAGCACCCCGCGGCCTAACTATGGCTACACCTTC; cdr3_aa: CASTPRPNYGYTF
clone_size: NA; v_call: TRBV30; d_call: TRBD1; j_call: TRBJ1-1; cdr3_nt: TGTGCCTGGCTTACAGGGGGGCCCACGGGCACTGAAGCTTTCTTT; cdr3_aa: CAWLTGGPTGTEAFF
clone_size: NA; v_call: TRBV5-1; d_call: NA; j_call: TRBJ1-1; cdr3_nt: TGCGCCAGCAGAAAAGGGGTAAGCACTGAAGCTTTCTTT; cdr3_aa: CASRKGVSTEAFF
clone_size: NA; v_call: TRBV18; d_call: NA; j_call: TRBJ1-5; cdr3_nt: TGTGCCAGCTCACCGGGATTCAATCAGCCCCAGCATTTT; cdr3_aa: CASSPGFNQPQHF
clone_size: NA; v_call: TRBV4-3; d_call: TRBD2; j_call: TRBJ2-1; cdr3_nt: TGCGCCAGCAGCCAAGATACGGGCCTAGGGGCGGGAGGTCTCAGTGAGCAGTTCTTC; cdr3_aa: CASSQDTGLGAGGLSEQFF
clone_size: NA; v_call: TRBV5-5; d_call: NA; j_call: TRBJ2-7; cdr3_nt: TGTGCCAGCAGCTTGTACGGACGTCCCTCCTACGAGCAGTACTTC; cdr3_aa: CASSLYGRPSYEQYF
clone_size: NA; v_call: TRBV7-8; d_call: TRBD1; j_call: TRBJ2-3; cdr3_nt: TGTGCCAGCAGCCCGATAAGACAGGGCGGCACAGATACGCAGTATTTT; cdr3_aa: CASSPIRQGGTDTQYF
clone_size: NA; v_call: TRBV4-3; d_call: NA; j_call: TRBJ2-1; cdr3_nt: TGCGCCAGCAGCCAAGAATACGGTCGGGGGTACGGTGAGCAGTTCTTC; cdr3_aa: CASSQEYGRGYGEQFF
clone_size: once; v_call: TRBV11-3; d_call: NA; j_call: TRBJ1-1; cdr3_nt: TGTGCCAGCAGCTTAGGACGGGGCAGCACTGAAGCTTTCTTT; cdr3_aa: CASSLGRGSTEAFF
clone_size: NA; v_call: TRBV7-9; d_call: TRBD1; j_call: TRBJ1-4; cdr3_nt: TGTGCCAGCATCCCAGGGGGCTGGAGCGCTAATGAAAAACTGTTTTTT; cdr3_aa: CASIPGGWSANEKLFF
clone_size: NA; v_call: TRBV4-1; d_call: NA; j_call: TRBJ1-2; cdr3_nt: TGCGCCAGCAGCCACCTCGGGACAACGAACTATGGCTACACCTTC; cdr3_aa: CASSHLGTTNYGYTF
clone_size: NA; v_call: TRBV28; d_call: NA; j_call: TRBJ1-2; cdr3_nt: TGTGCCAGCAGTTCCCGGACATATGGCTACACCTTC; cdr3_aa: CASSSRTYGYTF
clone_size: few; v_call: TRBV24-1; d_call: NA; j_call: TRBJ2-2; cdr3_nt: TGTGCCACCGGGGAGAACACCGGGGAGCTGTTTTTT; cdr3_aa: CATGENTGELFF
clone_size: few; v_call: TRBV7-2; d_call: NA; j_call: TRBJ2-7; cdr3_nt: TGTGCCAGCAGCTATCGAGAGGGAAGCGGCGAGCAGTACTTC; cdr3_aa: CASSYREGSGEQYF
clone_size: NA; v_call: TRBV2; d_call: TRBD1; j_call: TRBJ2-2; cdr3_nt: TGTGCCAGCAGAACAGGGGGGAACACCGGGGAGCTGTTTTTT; cdr3_aa: CASRTGGNTGELFF
clone_size: NA; v_call: TRBV12-3/TRBV12-4; d_call: NA; j_call: TRBJ1-2; cdr3_nt: TGTGCCAGCAGTAACCTTGGACAGTTCGGCTACACCTTC; cdr3_aa: CASSNLGQFGYTF
clone_size: NA; v_call: TRBV9; d_call: NA; j_call: TRBJ1-3; cdr3_nt: TGTGCCAGCAGCGTAGCTCCAGGGTTCGGAAACACCATATATTTT; cdr3_aa: CASSVAPGFGNTIYF
clone_size: once; v_call: TRBV10-3; d_call: NA; j_call: TRBJ2-5; cdr3_nt: TGTGCCATCAGTGATCCCAGGGGCACTCGAGAGACCCAGTACTTC; cdr3_aa: CAISDPRGTRETQYF